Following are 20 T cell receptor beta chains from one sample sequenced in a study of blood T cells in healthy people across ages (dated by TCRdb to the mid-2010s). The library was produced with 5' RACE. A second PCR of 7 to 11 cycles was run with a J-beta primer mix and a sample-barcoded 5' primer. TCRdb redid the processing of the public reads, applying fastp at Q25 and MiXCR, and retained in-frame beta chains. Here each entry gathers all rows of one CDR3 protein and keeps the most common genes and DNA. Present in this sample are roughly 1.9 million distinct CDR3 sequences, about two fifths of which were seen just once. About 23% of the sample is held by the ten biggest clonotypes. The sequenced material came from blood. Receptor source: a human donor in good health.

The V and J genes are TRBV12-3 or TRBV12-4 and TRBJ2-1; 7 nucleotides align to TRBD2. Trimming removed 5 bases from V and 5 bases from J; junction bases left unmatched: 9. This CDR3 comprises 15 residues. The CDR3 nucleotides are TGTGCCAGCAGTCTGGGGGGGAGTTTGAACAATGAGCAGTTCTTC. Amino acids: CASSLGGSLNNEQFF.

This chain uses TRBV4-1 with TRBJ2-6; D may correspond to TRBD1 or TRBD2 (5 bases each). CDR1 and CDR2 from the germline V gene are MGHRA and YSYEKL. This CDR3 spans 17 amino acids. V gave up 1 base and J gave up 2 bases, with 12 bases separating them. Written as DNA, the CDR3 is TGCGCCAGCAGCCAAGGTTTTAGGGGAGCTGGGGCCAACGTCCTGACTTTC. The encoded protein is CASSQGFRGAGANVLTF.

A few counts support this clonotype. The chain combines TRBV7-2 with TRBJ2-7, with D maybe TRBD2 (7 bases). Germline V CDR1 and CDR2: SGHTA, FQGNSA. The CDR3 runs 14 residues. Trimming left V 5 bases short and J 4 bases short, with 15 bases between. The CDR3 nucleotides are TGTGCCAGCAGCCTCCGCGGGGGCCATTACGAGCAGTACTTC. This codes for CASSLRGGHYEQYF.

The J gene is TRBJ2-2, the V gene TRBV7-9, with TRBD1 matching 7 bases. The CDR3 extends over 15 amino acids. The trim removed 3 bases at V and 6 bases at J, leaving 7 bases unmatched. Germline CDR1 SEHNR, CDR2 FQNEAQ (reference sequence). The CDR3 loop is CASSFMTGKPGELFF. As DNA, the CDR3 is TGTGCCAGCAGCTTTATGACAGGGAAGCCCGGGGAGCTGTTTTTT.

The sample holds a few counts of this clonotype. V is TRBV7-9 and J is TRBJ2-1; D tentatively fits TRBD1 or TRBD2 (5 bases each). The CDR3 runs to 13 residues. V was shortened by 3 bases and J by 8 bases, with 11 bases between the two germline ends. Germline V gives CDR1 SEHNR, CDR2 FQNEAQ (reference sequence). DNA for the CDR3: TGTGCCAGCAGCTTTGAGGGGCGGCATGAGCAGTTCTTC. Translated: CASSFEGRHEQFF.

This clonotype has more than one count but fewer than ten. CDR3 sequence reads: CATSPPQGEYYEQYF. For the CDR3, the DNA is TGTGCCACCTCTCCCCCGCAGGGGGAATACTACGAGCAGTACTTC. The chain links TRBV25-1 to TRBJ2-7, with 7 nucleotides matching TRBD1. Unmatched junction bases numbered 15, after V lost 10 bases and J lost 3 bases. This CDR3 has 15 amino acids. Germline CDR1 is MGHDK and CDR2 is SYGVNS.

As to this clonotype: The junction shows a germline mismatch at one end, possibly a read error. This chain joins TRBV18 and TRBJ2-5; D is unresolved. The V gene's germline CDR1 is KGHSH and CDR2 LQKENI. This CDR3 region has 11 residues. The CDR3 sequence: CANSPDETRYF. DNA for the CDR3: TGTGCCAACTCACCGGACGAGACCCGGTACTTC.

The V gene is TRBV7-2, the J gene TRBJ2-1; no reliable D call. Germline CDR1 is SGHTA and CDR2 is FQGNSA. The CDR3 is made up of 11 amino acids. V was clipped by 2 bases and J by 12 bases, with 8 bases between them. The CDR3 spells CASSLPLMQFF. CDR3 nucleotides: TGTGCCAGCAGCTTACCACTTATGCAGTTCTTC.

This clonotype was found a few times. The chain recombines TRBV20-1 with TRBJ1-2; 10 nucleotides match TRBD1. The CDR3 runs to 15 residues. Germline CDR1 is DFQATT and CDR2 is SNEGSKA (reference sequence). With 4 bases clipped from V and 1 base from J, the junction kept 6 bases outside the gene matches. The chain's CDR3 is CSANQGTGVNYGYTF. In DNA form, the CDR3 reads TGCAGTGCTAACCAAGGGACAGGGGTTAACTATGGCTACACCTTC.

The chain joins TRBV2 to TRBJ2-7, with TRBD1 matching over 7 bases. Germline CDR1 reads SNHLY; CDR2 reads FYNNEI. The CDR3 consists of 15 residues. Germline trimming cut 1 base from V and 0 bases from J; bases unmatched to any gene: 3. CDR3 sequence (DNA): TGTGCCAGCAGTGAAGGACAGGGAAGCTCCTACGAGCAGTACTTC. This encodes CASSEGQGSSYEQYF.

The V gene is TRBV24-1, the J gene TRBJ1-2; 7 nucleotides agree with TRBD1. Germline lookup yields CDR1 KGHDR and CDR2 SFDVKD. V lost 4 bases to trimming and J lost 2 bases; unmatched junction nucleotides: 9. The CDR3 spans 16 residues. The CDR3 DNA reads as TGTGCCACCAGTGACCCAAGGACAGGATCGAACTATGGCTACACCTTC. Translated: CATSDPRTGSNYGYTF.

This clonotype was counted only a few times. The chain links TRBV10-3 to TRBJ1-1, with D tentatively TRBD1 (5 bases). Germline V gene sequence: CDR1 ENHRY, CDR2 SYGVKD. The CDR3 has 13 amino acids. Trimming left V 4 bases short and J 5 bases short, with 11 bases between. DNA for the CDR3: TGTGCCATCAGTGCCCAGGGCGGGACTGAAGCTTTCTTT. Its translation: CAISAQGGTEAFF.

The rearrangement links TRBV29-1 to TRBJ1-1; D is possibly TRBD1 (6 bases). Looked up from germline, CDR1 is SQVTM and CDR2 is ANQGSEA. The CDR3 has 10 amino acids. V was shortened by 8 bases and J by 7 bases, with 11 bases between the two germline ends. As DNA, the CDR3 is TGCAGCAGGGGGACCAATGAAGCTTTCTTT. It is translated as CSRGTNEAFF.

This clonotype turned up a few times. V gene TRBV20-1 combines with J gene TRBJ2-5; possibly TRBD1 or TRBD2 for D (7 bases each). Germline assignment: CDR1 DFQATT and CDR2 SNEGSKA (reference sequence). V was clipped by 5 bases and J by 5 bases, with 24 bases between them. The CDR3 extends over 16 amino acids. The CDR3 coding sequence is TGCAGTGCTCCGGACAGTTCAGGGGGGGCCTATGAGACCCAGTACTTC. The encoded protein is CSAPDSSGGAYETQYF.

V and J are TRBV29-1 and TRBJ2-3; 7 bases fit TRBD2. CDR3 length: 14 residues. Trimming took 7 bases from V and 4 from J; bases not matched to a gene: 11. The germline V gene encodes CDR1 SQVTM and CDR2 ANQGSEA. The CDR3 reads CSALVGGVADTQYF. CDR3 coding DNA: TGCAGCGCGTTAGTTGGGGGGGTAGCAGATACGCAGTATTTT.

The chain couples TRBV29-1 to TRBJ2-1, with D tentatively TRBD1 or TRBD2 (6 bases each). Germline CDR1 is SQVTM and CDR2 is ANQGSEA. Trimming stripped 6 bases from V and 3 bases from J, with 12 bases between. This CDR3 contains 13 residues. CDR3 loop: CSVEGVVYNEQFF. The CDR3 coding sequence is TGCAGCGTGGAGGGGGTGGTCTACAATGAGCAGTTCTTC.

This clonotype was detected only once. CDR3 sequence reads: CASSDDKFAEAFF. Written as DNA, the CDR3 is TGTGCCAGCAGCGACGACAAATTTGCTGAAGCTTTCTTT. The V gene is TRBV12-3 or TRBV12-4, the J gene TRBJ1-1; D not certain. The germline V and J ends were trimmed by 6 bases and 6 bases, with 14 bases remaining between them. The CDR3 sequence is 13 residues long.

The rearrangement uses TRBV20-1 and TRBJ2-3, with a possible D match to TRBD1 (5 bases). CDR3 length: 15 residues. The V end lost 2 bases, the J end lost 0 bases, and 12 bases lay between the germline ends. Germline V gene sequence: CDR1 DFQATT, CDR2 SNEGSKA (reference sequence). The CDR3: CSARPTATSTDTQYF. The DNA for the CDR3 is TGCAGTGCTAGACCGACAGCAACTAGCACAGATACGCAGTATTTT.

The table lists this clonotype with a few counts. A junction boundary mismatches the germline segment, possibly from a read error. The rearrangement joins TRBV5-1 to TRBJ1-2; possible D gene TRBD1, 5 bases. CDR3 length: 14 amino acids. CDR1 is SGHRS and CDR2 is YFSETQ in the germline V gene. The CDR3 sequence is CAGSTAQGGYGYTF. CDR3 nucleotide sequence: TGCGCCGGCAGCACAGCCCAGGGAGGATATGGCTACACCTTC.

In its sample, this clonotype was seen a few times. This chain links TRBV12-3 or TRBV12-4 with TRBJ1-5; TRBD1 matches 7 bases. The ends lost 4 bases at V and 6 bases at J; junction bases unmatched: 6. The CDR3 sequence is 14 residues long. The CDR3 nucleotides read TGTGCCAGCAGTTACCAGGGGGATCGTCAGCCCCAGCATTTT. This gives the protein CASSYQGDRQPQHF.